Detailed here is one T cell receptor (beta chain). Trimming took 3 bases from V and 8 from J; bases not matched to a gene: 8. The CDR3 has 14 residues. Germline CDR1 reads LNHDA; CDR2 reads SQIVND (reference sequence). Original methodology: Amplified reference gene primers provided the basis for estimating nucleated cell counts. Only in-frame clones appear in the TCRdb table, and some are missing; sequencing was by immunoSEQ multiplex PCR. V and J calls and clone size are those listed in that table; D and trimming were worked out from the DNA. The sample yields about 410,000 clones, about 88% seen once. Seattle's cohort entered during active infection and was followed longitudinally. This record belongs to a study of blood T cell repertoires in COVID-19. Study-level background: The United States, Italy and Spain supplied acute and convalescent COVID-19 samples. PBMCs, B-cell-depleted T cells, or T cells provided the cDNA or gDNA that made up the material.

The receptor comes from a middle-aged woman with COVID-19, enrolled during active disease. Source material: peripheral blood. The chain carries TRBV19 and TRBJ1-2; 8 bases are a match to TRBD1. The CDR3 DNA is TGTGCCAGTAGTATCCTTCAGGGGGCTAAGGGCTACACCTTC. Protein product: CASSILQGAKGYTF.